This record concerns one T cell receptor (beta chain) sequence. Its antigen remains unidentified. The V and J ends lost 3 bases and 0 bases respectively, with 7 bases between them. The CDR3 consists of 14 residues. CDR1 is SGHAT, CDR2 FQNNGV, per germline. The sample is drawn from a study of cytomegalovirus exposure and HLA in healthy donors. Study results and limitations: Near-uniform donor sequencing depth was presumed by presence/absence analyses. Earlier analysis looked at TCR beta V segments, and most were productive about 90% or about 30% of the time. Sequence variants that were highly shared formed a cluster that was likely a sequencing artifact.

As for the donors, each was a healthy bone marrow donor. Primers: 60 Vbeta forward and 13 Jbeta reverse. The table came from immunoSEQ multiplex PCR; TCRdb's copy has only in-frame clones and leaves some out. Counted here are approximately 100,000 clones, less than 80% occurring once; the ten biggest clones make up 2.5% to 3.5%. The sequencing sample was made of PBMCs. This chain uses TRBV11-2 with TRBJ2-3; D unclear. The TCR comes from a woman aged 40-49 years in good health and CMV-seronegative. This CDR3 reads CASSLTSSTDTQYF. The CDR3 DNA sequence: TGTGCCAGCAGCTTGACTTCTAGCACAGATACGCAGTATTTT.